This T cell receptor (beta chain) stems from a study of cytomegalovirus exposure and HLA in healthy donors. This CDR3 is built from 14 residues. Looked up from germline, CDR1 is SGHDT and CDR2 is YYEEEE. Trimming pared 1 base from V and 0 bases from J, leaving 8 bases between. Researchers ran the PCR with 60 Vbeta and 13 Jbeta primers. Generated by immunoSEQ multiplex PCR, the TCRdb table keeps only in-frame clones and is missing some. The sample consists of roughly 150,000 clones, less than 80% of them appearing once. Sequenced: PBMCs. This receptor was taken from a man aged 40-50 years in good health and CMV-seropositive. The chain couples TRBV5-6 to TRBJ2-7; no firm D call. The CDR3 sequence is CASSLLESSYEQYF. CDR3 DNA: TGTGCCAGCAGCTTGTTAGAAAGCTCCTACGAGCAGTACTTC.